This TCR beta chain was profiled in a study of cytomegalovirus exposure and HLA in healthy donors. With respect to this clone: The antigen remains unidentified.

Overall study results and limits: Associated with cytomegalovirus, according to the listing, were about 160 TCR beta chains.

The method was immunoSEQ multiplex PCR; TCRdb's version includes in-frame clones alone and lacks a portion of them. The table lists about 79,000 clones, 90% to 95% of them singletons. The CDR3 length is 16 residues. Trimming took 3 bases from V and 1 from J, leaving 10 bases between them. CDR1 LNHDA and CDR2 SQIVND come from the germline V gene (reference sequence). What was sequenced was PBMCs. The TCR was taken from a woman in her twenties or thirties in good health and CMV-seronegative. J is TRBJ2-6 and V is TRBV19; TRBD1 is a possible D gene (5 bases). CDR3 coding DNA: TGTGCCAGTAGTATTAACAGGCCGTCTGGGGCCAACGTCCTGACTTTC. Translation gives CASSINRPSGANVLTF.